This T cell receptor beta chain was observed in a study of control samples from healthy donors and cancer patients. Repertoires were generated with immunoSEQ multiplex PCR, while TCRdb's copy carries only in-frame clones and drops some. The table includes 55,000 to 75,000 clones, around 87% detected once. Germline CDR1 LNHNV, CDR2 YYDKDF (reference sequence). V was clipped by 0 bases and J by 4 bases, with 7 bases between them. The CDR3 is 14 amino acids. The sample taken for sequencing was PBMCs. The sequence derives from a woman in her forties or fifties with head and neck cancer. The chain recombines TRBV15 with TRBJ1-5; D gene ambiguous. The CDR3 DNA reads as TGTGCCACCAGCAGAGATAGCTTTAATCAGCCCCAGCATTTT. It encodes CATSRDSFNQPQHF.